These 24 T cell receptor beta chains came from one sample sequenced in a study of cytomegalovirus exposure and HLA in healthy donors. Clones were read by immunoSEQ multiplex PCR, and TCRdb kept only the in-frame ones, dropping some. The repertoire has about 350,000 clones, about nine tenths of them found once; the top ten carry approximately 1.1%. Sequencing used PBMCs. These receptors were obtained from a woman in her 30s in good health and CMV-seropositive.

The chain carries TRBV28 and TRBJ2-7; D unresolved. V lost 5 bases and J lost 5, with 7 bases in between. CDR1 MDHEN and CDR2 SYDVKM come from the germline V gene. The CDR3 runs 11 residues. The CDR3 protein is CASSTSHEQYF. In DNA, the CDR3 is TGTGCCAGCAGTACATCCCACGAGCAGTACTTC.

Remarks on this clone: This specimen includes other DNA sequences encoding the same CDR3. This chain connects TRBV27 to TRBJ2-3, with D perhaps TRBD1 (6 bases). The CDR3 has 14 residues. V was clipped by 2 bases and J by 6 bases, with 12 bases between them. In germline, CDR1 is MNHEY, CDR2 SMNVEV (reference sequence). CDR3 nucleotide sequence: TGTGCCAGCAGTTTACTACAGGGTGGTGATACGCAGTATTTT. This gives the protein CASSLLQGGDTQYF.

V is TRBV5-6 and J is TRBJ2-5, with a weak D call TRBD2 (6 bases). This CDR3 region has 15 residues. Trimming left V 4 bases short and J 5 bases short, with 18 bases between. CDR1 and CDR2 (germline): SGHDT, YYEEEE. CDR3 bases: TGTGCCAGCAGCGAGGACTATTCTGGCTTGGAGACCCAGTACTTC. It is translated as CASSEDYSGLETQYF.

This clone was picked up one time. The chain employs TRBV7-3 and TRBJ2-7, with 16 bases identical to TRBD2. V lost 5 bases to trimming and J lost 4 bases; unmatched junction nucleotides: 8. This CDR3 spans 17 amino acids. CDR1 and CDR2 (germline): SGHTA, FQGTGA. CDR3 residues: CASSQLGTSGRAYEQYF. Here the CDR3 DNA reads TGTGCCAGCAGCCAATTAGGGACTAGCGGGAGGGCTTACGAGCAGTACTTC. The full variable domain, its missing parts supplied by reference TRBV7-3 and TRBJ2-7, is GAGVSQTPSNKVTEKGKYVELRCDPISGHTALYWYRQSLGQGPEFLIYFQGTGAADDSGLPNDRFFAVRPEGSVSTLKIQRTERGDSAVYLCASSQLGTSGRAYEQYFGPGTRLTVT.

The chain recombines TRBV4-2 with TRBJ2-3, with D perhaps being TRBD1 or TRBD2 (6 bases each). Germline V lookup: CDR1 LGHNA, CDR2 YNFKEQ. This CDR3 is built from 17 residues. The V end lost 0 bases, the J end lost 1 base, and 14 bases lay between the germline ends. The CDR3 DNA sequence: TGTGCCAGCAGCCAAGAGGGGGCGGGGCTAGGCACAGATACGCAGTATTTT. This encodes CASSQEGAGLGTDTQYF.

CDR3 in DNA: TGTGCCAGCAGCTTAGCTCAGGAGGGCACTGAAGCTTTCTTT. Its translation: CASSLAQEGTEAFF. J is TRBJ1-1 and V is TRBV7-6; no firm D call. The CDR3 extends over 14 amino acids. V was cut by 0 bases and J by 4 bases, with 9 bases left in between. Germline V gene sequence: CDR1 SGHVS, CDR2 FNYEAQ.

J is TRBJ2-4 and V is TRBV2, with 12 bases aligning to TRBD1. With V trimmed by 6 bases and J by 8 bases, 11 bases remained unmatched. CDR3 length equals 16 residues. Per germline, CDR1 SNHLY and CDR2 FYNNEI. CDR3 loop: CASSRDRGLTSDIQYF. CDR3 coding DNA: TGTGCCAGCAGCCGGGACAGGGGGCTAACGAGTGACATTCAGTACTTC. The complete variable domain, with remaining parts taken from reference TRBV2 and TRBJ2-4, reads EPEVTQTPSHQVTQMGQEVILRCVPISNHLYFYWYRQILGQKVEFLVSFYNNEISEKSEIFDDQFSVERPDGSNFTLKIRSTKLEDSAMYFCASSRDRGLTSDIQYFGAGTRLSVL.

This chain connects TRBV13 to TRBJ1-1; D gene uncertain. The length of the CDR3 is 13 residues. The germline V and J ends were trimmed by 5 bases and 1 base, with 8 bases remaining between them. Germline values: CDR1 PRHDT, CDR2 FYEKMQ (reference sequence). The CDR3 here is CASSVLGNTEAFF. The CDR3 region has the DNA TGTGCCAGCAGCGTGCTAGGGAACACTGAAGCTTTCTTT.

V gene TRBV5-1 combines with J gene TRBJ2-5; tentatively, D is TRBD2 (7 bases). This CDR3 region has 15 residues. Deletions cut 5 bases from V and 3 bases from J, with 17 bases between. The germline CDR1 and CDR2 sequences are SGHRS and YFSETQ. CDR3 coding DNA: TGCGCCAGCAGTATAGGGGGGGTATTAGAAGAGACCCAGTACTTC. As protein: CASSIGGVLEETQYF.

In DNA form, the CDR3 reads TGCGCCAGCAGCCTACAGGACAGGGGGGACTATGGCTACACCTTC. Its protein product is CASSLQDRGDYGYTF. This chain links TRBV5-1 with TRBJ1-2; the match to TRBD1 covers 10 bases. The CDR3 is 15 amino acids. In germline, CDR1 is SGHRS, CDR2 YFSETQ. Trimming at V came to 4 bases and at J to 3 bases, leaving 6 bases not matched to a gene.

CDR3 bases: TGTGCCAGCAGCTTTCTGACGGGCGAGCAGTACTTC. Translation: CASSFLTGEQYF. The chain has TRBV7-9 and TRBJ2-7; D gene ambiguous. CDR1 SEHNR and CDR2 FQNEAQ come from the germline V gene (reference sequence). The V and J ends lost 3 bases and 6 bases respectively, with 9 bases between them. CDR3 length: 12 residues.

This clone was counted between two and nine times. The V gene is TRBV12-5, the J gene TRBJ1-1, with D perhaps TRBD1 (5 bases). Germline CDR1 and CDR2: LGHNT and FRNRAP. Trimming pared 10 bases from V and 3 bases from J, leaving 15 bases between. CDR3 length equals 13 residues. The CDR3 DNA reads TGTGCTACCAGCGCGGGGGGTCACACTGAAGCTTTCTTT. This gives the protein CATSAGGHTEAFF.

The J gene is TRBJ2-7, the V gene TRBV5-1; D possibly matches TRBD1 or TRBD2 (5 bases each). The CDR3 extends over 14 amino acids. CDR1 is SGHRS and CDR2 is YFSETQ in the germline V gene. The V gene lost 0 bases and the J gene lost 12 bases, with 19 bases spanning the gap. The CDR3 is CASSLGAGTDRGYF. CDR3 DNA sequence: TGCGCCAGCAGCTTGGGGGCCGGGACCGACCGAGGGTACTTC.

V usage is TRBV6-1 and J usage is TRBJ2-3; D is uncertain. CDR1 and CDR2 (germline): MNHNS, SASEGT. The CDR3 is 14 amino acids. The germline V and J ends were trimmed by 3 bases and 4 bases, with 11 bases remaining between them. The CDR3 DNA is TGTGCCAGCAGTGAGGTCACTCGGGCAGATACGCAGTATTTT. Translation gives CASSEVTRADTQYF.

The chain is built from TRBV30 and TRBJ2-1; possibly TRBD1 or TRBD2 for D (5 bases each). The germline V gene has CDR1 GTSNPN and CDR2 SVGIG (reference sequence). The V and J ends lost 2 bases and 7 bases respectively, with 15 bases between them. The CDR3 has 14 amino acids. CDR3 in DNA: TGTGCCTGGAGTCTGGGGGACCTTAATAATGAGCAGTTCTTC. Translated: CAWSLGDLNNEQFF.

The chain links TRBV11-2 to TRBJ2-7, with TRBD1 matching over 8 bases. Germline V gives CDR1 SGHAT, CDR2 FQNNGV. After removal of 5 bases from V and 3 bases from J, the junction contained 3 bases not matched to a gene. The CDR3 is 13 residues long. The CDR3 spells CASSIGQGYEQYF. In DNA form, the CDR3 reads TGTGCCAGCAGCATCGGACAGGGCTACGAGCAGTACTTC.

This clone occurred once. The V call is TRBV28, the J call TRBJ2-7; a weak D match, TRBD1 (6 bases). V was trimmed by 8 bases and J by 1 base, leaving 15 bases between them. Germline-derived CDR1 and CDR2 are MDHEN and SYDVKM. CDR3 size: 14 residues. CDR3 sequence: CASVRYRESYEQYF. CDR3 DNA sequence: TGTGCCAGCGTCAGATACAGGGAATCCTACGAGCAGTACTTC.

The V call is TRBV5-1, the J call TRBJ1-1; D is ambiguous. Trimming stripped 0 bases from V and 1 base from J, with 4 bases between. Germline V gene lookup returns CDR1 SGHRS and CDR2 YFSETQ. This CDR3 has 13 amino acids. The CDR3 DNA reads as TGCGCCAGCAGCTTGGTCCCGAACACTGAAGCTTTCTTT. It encodes CASSLVPNTEAFF. Drawing the rest from reference TRBV5-1 and TRBJ1-1, the complete variable domain is KAGVTQTPRYLIKTRGQQVTLSCSPISGHRSVSWYQQTPGQGLQFLFEYFSETQRNKGNFPGRFSGRQFSNSRSEMNVSTLELGDSALYLCASSLVPNTEAFFGQGTRLTVV.

The V and J genes are TRBV27 and TRBJ2-7; 9 bases line up with TRBD1. V trimming: 4 bases; J trimming: 6 bases; junction bases outside the gene matches: 7. Germline V CDR1 and CDR2: MNHEY, SMNVEV (reference sequence). This CDR3 is 14 amino acids long. The CDR3 DNA reads as TGTGCCAGCAGTTCGACAGGGGGGGATCTCGAGCAGTACTTC. Protein product: CASSSTGGDLEQYF.

The CDR3 loop reads CASKLHGAYEQYF. DNA for the CDR3: TGTGCCAGCAAACTCCACGGGGCCTACGAGCAGTACTTC. The chain is built from TRBV27 and TRBJ2-7; a possible D gene is TRBD2 (5 bases). Germline V gives CDR1 MNHEY, CDR2 SMNVEV (reference sequence). With 7 bases removed from V and 2 bases from J, the gap between germline ends came to 12 bases. The CDR3 has 13 residues.

CDR3 bases: TGTGCCTGGAGTGTACGTCGGGGGACAGGGGGAATTACCAACGTCCTGACTTTC. Translation gives CAWSVRRGTGGITNVLTF. The rearrangement links TRBV30 to TRBJ2-6; TRBD1 matches 11 bases. The CDR3 spans 18 residues. CDR1 and CDR2 (germline): GTSNPN, SVGIG (reference sequence). With 0 bases clipped from V and 8 bases from J, the junction kept 12 bases outside the gene matches.

This clone was seen a single time. The DNA of the CDR3 is TGTGCCAGCAGCTTAGGGTCGTCCCCCCGTAACACTGAAGCTTTCTTT. This sequence encodes CASSLGSSPRNTEAFF. The genes are TRBV7-6 and TRBJ1-1; D gene uncertain. The CDR3 loop spans 16 amino acids. Trimming stripped 1 base from V and 2 bases from J, with 14 bases between. CDR1 and CDR2 (germline): SGHVS, FNYEAQ. Based on the CDR3 plus reference TRBV7-6 and TRBJ1-1, the full variable domain is GAGVSQSPRYKVTKRGQDVALRCDPISGHVSLYWYRQALGQGPEFLTYFNYEAQQDKSGLPNDRFSAERPEGSISTLTIQRTEQRDSAMYRCASSLGSSPRNTEAFFGQGTRLTVV.

The genes are TRBV9 and TRBJ2-5; D gene uncertain. The CDR3 runs 13 residues. Germline V gene lookup returns CDR1 SGDLS and CDR2 YYNGEE. Trimming took 0 bases from V and 1 from J, leaving 4 bases between them. The CDR3 DNA sequence: TGTGCCAGCAGCGTAGAGTTCCAAGAGACCCAGTACTTC. Amino acid sequence: CASSVEFQETQYF.

J is TRBJ1-1 and V is TRBV19, with D possibly matching TRBD1 (5 bases). CDR1 and CDR2 from the germline V gene are LNHDA and SQIVND (reference sequence). This CDR3 comprises 15 residues. V shed 7 bases and J shed 6 bases, with 21 bases lying between them. CDR3 DNA: TGTGCCAGTACTATTCACCCACTGAGGGACGCTGAAGCTTTCTTT. Amino acids: CASTIHPLRDAEAFF.